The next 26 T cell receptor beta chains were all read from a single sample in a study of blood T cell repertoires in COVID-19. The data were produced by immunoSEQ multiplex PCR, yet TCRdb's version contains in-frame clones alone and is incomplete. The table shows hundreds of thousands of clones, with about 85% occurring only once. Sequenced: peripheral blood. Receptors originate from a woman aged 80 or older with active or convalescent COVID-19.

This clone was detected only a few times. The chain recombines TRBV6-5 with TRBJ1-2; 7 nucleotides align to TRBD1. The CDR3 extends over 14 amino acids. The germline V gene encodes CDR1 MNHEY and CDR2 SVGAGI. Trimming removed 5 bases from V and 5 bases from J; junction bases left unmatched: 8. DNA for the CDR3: TGTGCCAGCAGTCCCGGGACAGCGCTTTATGGCTACACCTTC. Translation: CASSPGTALYGYTF.

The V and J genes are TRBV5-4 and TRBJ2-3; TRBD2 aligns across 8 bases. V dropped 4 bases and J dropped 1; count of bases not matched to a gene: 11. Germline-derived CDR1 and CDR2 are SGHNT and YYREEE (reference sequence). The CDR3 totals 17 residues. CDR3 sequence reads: CASSPQRGRGGTDTQYF. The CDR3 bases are TGTGCCAGCAGCCCGCAGCGGGGGCGGGGGGGCACAGATACGCAGTATTTT.

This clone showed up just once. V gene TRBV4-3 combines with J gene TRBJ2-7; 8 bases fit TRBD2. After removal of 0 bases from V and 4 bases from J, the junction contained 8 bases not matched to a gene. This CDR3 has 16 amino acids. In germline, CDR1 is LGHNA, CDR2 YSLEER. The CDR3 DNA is TGCGCCAGCAGCCAAGATGTTAGGCTAGCGGGTTACGAGCAGTACTTC. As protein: CASSQDVRLAGYEQYF.

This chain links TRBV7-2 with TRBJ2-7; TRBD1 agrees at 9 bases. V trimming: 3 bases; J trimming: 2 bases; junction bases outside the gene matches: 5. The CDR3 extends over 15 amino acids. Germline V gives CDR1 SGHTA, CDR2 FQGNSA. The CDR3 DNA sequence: TGTGCCAGCAGCTTTTGGACAGGGGAGACCTACGAGCAGTACTTC. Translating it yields CASSFWTGETYEQYF.

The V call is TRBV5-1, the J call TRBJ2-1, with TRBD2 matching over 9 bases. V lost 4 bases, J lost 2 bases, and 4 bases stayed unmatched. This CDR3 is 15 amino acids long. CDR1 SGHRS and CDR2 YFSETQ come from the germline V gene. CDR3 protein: CASSAIAGAYNEQFF. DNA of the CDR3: TGCGCCAGCAGCGCAATAGCGGGAGCCTACAATGAGCAGTTCTTC. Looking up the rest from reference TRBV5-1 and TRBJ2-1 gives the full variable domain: KAGVTQTPRYLIKTRGQQVTLSCSPISGHRSVSWYQQTPGQGLQFLFEYFSETQRNKGNFPGRFSGRQFSNSRSEMNVSTLELGDSALYLCASSAIAGAYNEQFFGPGTRLTVL.

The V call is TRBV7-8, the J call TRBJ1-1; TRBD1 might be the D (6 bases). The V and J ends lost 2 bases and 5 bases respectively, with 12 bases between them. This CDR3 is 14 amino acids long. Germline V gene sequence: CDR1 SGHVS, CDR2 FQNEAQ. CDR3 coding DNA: TGTGCCAGCAGCTTAACAGGGATAATTACTGAAGCTTTCTTT. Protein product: CASSLTGIITEAFF.

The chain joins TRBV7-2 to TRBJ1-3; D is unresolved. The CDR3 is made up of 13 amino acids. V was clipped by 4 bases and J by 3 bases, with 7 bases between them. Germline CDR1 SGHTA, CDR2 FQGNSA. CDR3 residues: CASSSLSGNTIYF. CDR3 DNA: TGTGCCAGCAGCTCATTGAGTGGAAACACCATATATTTT. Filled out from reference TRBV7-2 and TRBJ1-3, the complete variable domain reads GAGVSQSPSNKVTEKGKDVELRCDPISGHTALYWYRQSLGQGLEFLIYFQGNSAPDKSGLPSDRFSAERTGGSVSTLTIQRTQQEDSAVYLCASSSLSGNTIYFGEGSWLTVV.

The CDR3 loop is CASSHFRSGDRRTFF. Written as DNA, the CDR3 is TGTGCCAGCAGCCATTTTCGCTCGGGGGACCGTAGGACTTTCTTT. The chain uses TRBV3-1 (or the pseudogene TRBV3-2) and TRBJ1-1; TRBD1 might be the D (5 bases). Germline V gene sequence: CDR1 LGHDT, CDR2 YNNKEL (reference sequence). The V and J ends lost 3 bases and 12 bases respectively, with 23 bases between them. The CDR3 is 15 residues long.

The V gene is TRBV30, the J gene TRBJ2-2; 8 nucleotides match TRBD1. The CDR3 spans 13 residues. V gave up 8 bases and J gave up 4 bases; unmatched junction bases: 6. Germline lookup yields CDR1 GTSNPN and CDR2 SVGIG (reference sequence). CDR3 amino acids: CATRTGSTGELFF. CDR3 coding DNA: TGTGCCACCCGGACAGGGAGCACCGGGGAGCTGTTTTTT.

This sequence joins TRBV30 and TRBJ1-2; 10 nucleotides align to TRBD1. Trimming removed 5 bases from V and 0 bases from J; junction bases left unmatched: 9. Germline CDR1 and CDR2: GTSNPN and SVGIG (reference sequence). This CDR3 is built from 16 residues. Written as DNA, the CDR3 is TGTGCCTGGGGCCGGGACAGGGGCTTCCCTAACTATGGCTACACCTTC. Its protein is CAWGRDRGFPNYGYTF.

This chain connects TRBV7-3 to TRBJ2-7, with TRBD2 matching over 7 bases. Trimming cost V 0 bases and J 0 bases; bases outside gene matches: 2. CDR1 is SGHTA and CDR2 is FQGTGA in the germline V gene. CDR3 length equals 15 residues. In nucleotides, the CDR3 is TGTGCCAGCAGCTTAACGGGAGGGTCCTCCTACGAGCAGTACTTC. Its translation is CASSLTGGSSYEQYF.

CDR3 coding DNA: TGTGCCAGCAGTTTTCAAGGGACAGGGAACTATGGCTACACCTTC. Translation gives CASSFQGTGNYGYTF. This chain joins TRBV27 and TRBJ1-2; 9 bases fit TRBD1. J lost 2 bases, V lost 3 bases, and 4 bases had no gene match. Germline lookup yields CDR1 MNHEY and CDR2 SMNVEV (reference sequence). The CDR3 consists of 15 residues.

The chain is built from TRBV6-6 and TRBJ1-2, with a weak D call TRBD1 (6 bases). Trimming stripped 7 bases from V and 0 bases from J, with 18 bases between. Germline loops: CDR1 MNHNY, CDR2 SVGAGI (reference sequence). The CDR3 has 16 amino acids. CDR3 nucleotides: TGTGCCAGCACCTATATCAGGACAGAGACTAACTATGGCTACACCTTC. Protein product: CASTYIRTETNYGYTF.

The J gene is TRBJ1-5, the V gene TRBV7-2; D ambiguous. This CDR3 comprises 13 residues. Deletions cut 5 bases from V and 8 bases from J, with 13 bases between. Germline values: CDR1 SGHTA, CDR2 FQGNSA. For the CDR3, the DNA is TGTGCCAGCAGCCGAGAGAGGGAGGAGCCCCAGCATTTT. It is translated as CASSREREEPQHF. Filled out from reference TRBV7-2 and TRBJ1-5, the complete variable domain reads GAGVSQSPSNKVTEKGKDVELRCDPISGHTALYWYRQSLGQGLEFLIYFQGNSAPDKSGLPSDRFSAERTGGSVSTLTIQRTQQEDSAVYLCASSREREEPQHFGDGTRLSIL.

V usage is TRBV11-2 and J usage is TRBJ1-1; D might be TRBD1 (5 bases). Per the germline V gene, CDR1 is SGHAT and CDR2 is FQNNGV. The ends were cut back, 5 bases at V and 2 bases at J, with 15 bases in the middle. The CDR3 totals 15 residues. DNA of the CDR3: TGTGCCAGCAGCCTTGTAATGGGGCCTAACACTGAAGCTTTCTTT. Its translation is CASSLVMGPNTEAFF.

The CDR3 bases are TGTGCCAGCATCGGACAGGGTGATGGCTACACCTTC. Translation gives CASIGQGDGYTF. The chain recombines TRBV6-5 with TRBJ1-2, with 8 positions matching TRBD1. The CDR3 has 12 amino acids. Germline CDR1 MNHEY, CDR2 SVGAGI. After removal of 7 bases from V and 6 bases from J, the junction contained 4 bases not matched to a gene.

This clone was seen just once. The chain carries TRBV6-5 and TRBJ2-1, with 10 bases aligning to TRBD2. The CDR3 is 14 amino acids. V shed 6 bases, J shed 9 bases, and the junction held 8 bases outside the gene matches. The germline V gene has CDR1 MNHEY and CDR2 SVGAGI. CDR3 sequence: CASRSAGGPAEQFF. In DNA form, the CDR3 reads TGTGCCAGCAGATCAGCGGGGGGGCCAGCTGAGCAGTTCTTC.

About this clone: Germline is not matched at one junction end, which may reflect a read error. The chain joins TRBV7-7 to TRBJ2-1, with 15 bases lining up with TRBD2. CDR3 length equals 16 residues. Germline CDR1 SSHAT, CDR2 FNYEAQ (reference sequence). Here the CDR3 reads CASSPGLAGGPGEQFF. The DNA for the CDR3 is TGTGCTAGCAGCCCCGGACTAGCGGGGGGGCCAGGGGAGCAGTTCTTC.

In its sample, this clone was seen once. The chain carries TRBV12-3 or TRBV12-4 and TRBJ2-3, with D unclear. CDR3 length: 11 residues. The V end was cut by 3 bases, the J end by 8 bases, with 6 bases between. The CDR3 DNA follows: TGTGCCAGCAGTTTTCGCGGTACGCAGTATTTT. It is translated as CASSFRGTQYF.

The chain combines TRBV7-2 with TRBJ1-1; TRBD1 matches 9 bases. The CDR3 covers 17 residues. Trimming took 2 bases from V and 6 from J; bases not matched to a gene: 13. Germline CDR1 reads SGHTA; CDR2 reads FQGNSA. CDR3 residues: CASSLTGQGRRRAEAFF. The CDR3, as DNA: TGTGCCAGCAGCTTAACCGGACAGGGGCGGCGGCGGGCTGAAGCTTTCTTT.

The DNA for the CDR3 is TGTGCCAGCAGCCAAGAGGCGCCTAGCGGGGGGGTTGGCACAGATACGCAGTATTTT. Its translation is CASSQEAPSGGVGTDTQYF. The V gene is TRBV14, the J gene TRBJ2-3, with 12 bases identical to TRBD2. J lost 1 base, V lost 0 bases, and 8 bases had no gene match. There are 19 residues in the CDR3. Germline V gene lookup returns CDR1 SGHDN and CDR2 FVKESK.

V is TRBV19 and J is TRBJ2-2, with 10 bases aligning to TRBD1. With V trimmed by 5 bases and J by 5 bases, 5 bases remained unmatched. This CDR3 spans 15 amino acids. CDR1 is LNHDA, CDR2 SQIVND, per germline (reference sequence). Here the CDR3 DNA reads TGTGCCAGTAGTCTGAGGACAGGGGGGACCGGGGAGCTGTTTTTT. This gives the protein CASSLRTGGTGELFF.

CDR3 amino acids: CASSLGTSKETQYF. CDR3 sequence (DNA): TGCGCCAGCAGCTTGGGTACTAGTAAAGAGACCCAGTACTTC. The chain is built from TRBV5-1 and TRBJ2-5; the D gene is possibly TRBD2 (5 bases). The CDR3 is 14 amino acids. The germline V gene encodes CDR1 SGHRS and CDR2 YFSETQ. With 0 bases removed from V and 3 bases from J, the gap between germline ends came to 9 bases. Together with reference TRBV5-1 and TRBJ2-5, the CDR3 gives the full variable domain: KAGVTQTPRYLIKTRGQQVTLSCSPISGHRSVSWYQQTPGQGLQFLFEYFSETQRNKGNFPGRFSGRQFSNSRSEMNVSTLELGDSALYLCASSLGTSKETQYFGPGTRLLVL.

The CDR3 region is CASSLEEGVSYF. CDR3 nucleotides: TGTGCCAGCAGCCTCGAGGAGGGAGTTTCGTACTTC. The chain has TRBV3-1 (or the pseudogene TRBV3-2) and TRBJ2-7; D is possibly TRBD2 (6 bases). V shed 4 bases and J shed 12 bases, with 16 bases lying between them. Germline CDR1 reads LGHDT; CDR2 reads YNNKEL (reference sequence). The CDR3 consists of 12 residues.

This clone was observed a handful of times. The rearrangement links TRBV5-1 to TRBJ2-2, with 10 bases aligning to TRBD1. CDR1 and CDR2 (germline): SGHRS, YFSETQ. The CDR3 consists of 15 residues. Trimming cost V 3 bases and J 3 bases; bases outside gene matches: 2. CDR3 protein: CASSWGTGDTGELFF. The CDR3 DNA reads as TGCGCCAGCAGCTGGGGGACAGGGGACACCGGGGAGCTGTTTTTT.

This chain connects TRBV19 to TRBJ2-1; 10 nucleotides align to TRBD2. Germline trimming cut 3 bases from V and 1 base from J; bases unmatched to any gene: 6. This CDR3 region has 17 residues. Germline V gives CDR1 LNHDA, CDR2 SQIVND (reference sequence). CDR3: CASSILGLAASYNEQFF. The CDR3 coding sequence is TGTGCCAGTAGTATCCTCGGACTAGCGGCTTCCTACAATGAGCAGTTCTTC.